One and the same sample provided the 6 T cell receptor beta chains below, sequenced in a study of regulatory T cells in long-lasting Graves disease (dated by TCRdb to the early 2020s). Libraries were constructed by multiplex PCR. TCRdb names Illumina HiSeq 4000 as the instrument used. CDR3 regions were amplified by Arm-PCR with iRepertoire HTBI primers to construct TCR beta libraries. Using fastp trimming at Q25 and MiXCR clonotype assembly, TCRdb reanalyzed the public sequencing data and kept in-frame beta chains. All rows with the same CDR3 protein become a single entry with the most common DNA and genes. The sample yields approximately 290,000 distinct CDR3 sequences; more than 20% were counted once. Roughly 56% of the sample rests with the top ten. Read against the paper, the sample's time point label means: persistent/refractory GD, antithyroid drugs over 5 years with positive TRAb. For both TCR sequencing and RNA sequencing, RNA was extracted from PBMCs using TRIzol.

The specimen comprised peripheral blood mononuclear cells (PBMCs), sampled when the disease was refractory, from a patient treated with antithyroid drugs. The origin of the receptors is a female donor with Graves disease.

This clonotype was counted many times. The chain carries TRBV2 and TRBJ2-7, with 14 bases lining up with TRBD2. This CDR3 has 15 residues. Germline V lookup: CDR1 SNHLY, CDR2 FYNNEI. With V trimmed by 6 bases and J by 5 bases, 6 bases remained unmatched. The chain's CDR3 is CASSGTSGSSHEQYF. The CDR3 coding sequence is TGTGCCAGCAGCGGGACTAGCGGGAGTTCCCACGAGCAGTACTTC.

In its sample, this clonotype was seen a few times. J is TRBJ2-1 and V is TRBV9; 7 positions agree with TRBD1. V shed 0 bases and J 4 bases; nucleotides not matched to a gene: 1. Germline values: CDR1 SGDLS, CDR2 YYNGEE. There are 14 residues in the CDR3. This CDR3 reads CASSVGDRYNEQFF. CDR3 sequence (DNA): TGTGCCAGCAGCGTAGGGGACAGATACAATGAGCAGTTCTTC.

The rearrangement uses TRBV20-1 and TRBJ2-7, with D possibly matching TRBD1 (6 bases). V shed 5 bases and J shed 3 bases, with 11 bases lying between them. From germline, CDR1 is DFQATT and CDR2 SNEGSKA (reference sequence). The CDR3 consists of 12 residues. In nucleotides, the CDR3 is TGCAGTGCTGCGGACAGAATCTACGAGCAGTACTTC. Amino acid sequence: CSAADRIYEQYF.

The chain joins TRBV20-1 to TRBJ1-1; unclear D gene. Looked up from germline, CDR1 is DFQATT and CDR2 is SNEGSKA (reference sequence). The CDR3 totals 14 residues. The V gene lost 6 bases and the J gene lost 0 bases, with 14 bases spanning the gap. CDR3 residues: CSAQTWQLNTEAFF. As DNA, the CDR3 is TGCAGTGCGCAGACCTGGCAGTTGAACACTGAAGCTTTCTTT.

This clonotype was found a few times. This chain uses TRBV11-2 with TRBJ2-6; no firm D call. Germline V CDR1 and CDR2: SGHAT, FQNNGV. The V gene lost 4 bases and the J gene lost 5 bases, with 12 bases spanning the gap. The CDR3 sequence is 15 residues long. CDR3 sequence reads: CASSSIVGRANVLTF. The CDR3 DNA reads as TGTGCCAGCAGCTCCATAGTCGGTAGGGCCAACGTCCTGACTTTC.

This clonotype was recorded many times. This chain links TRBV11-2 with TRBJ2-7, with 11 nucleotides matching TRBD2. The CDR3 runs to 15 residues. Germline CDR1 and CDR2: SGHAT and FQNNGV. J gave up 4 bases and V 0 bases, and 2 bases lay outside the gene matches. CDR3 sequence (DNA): TGTGCCAGCAGCTTAGAGGCTAGCGGGAGGTACGAGCAGTACTTC. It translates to CASSLEASGRYEQYF.